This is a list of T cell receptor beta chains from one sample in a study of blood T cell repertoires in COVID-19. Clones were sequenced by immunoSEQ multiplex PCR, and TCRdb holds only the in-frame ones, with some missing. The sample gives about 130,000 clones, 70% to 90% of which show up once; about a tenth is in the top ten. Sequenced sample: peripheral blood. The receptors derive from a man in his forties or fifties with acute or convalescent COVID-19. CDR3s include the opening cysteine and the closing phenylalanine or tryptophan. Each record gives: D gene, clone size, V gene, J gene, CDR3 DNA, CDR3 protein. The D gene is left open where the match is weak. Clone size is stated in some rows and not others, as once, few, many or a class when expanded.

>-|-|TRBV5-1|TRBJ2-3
TGCGCCAGCAGCTCTGACCCCGGTGGAGCAGATACGCAGTATTTT
CASSSDPGGADTQYF
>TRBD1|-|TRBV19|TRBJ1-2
TGTGCCAGTAGTACCACAGGGGGCTGGCGGCATGGCTACACCTTC
CASSTTGGWRHGYTF
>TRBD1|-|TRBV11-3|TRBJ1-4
TGTGCCAGCAGCTCCGGACAGGGGGAACCAACTAATGAAAAACTGTTTTTT
CASSSGQGEPTNEKLFF
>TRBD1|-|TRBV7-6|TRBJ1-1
TGTGCCAGCAGCTTACTGGACAGGTACACTGAAGCTTTCTTT
CASSLLDRYTEAFF
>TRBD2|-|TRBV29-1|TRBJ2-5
TGCAGCGTTGCTAGAGCGGGAGGTCCTGGCGGAGAGACCCAGTACTTC
CSVARAGGPGGETQYF
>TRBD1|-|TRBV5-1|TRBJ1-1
TGCGCCAGCAGCTTGGAGGGACAGGGGAGTAATGAAGCTTTCTTT
CASSLEGQGSNEAFF
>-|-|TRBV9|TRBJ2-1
TGTGCCAGCAGCGTATACACAACCTACAATGAGCAGTTCTTC
CASSVYTTYNEQFF
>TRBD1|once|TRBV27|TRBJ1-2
TGTGCCAGCAGCTCAAAGCGTACAGGGGATAAGTTTTATGGCTACACCTTC
CASSSKRTGDKFYGYTF
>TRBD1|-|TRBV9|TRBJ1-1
TGTGCCAGCAGCGTTTCGACCGGACAGGGGGACACTGAAGCTTTCTTT
CASSVSTGQGDTEAFF
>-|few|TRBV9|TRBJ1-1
TGTGCCAGCAGCGCGACGGGGAACACTGAAGCTTTCTTT
CASSATGNTEAFF
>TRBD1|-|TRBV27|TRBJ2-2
TGTGCCAGCAGTTTGGACAGGACGAACACCGGGGAGCTGTTTTTT
CASSLDRTNTGELFF
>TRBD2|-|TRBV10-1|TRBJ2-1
TGCGCCAGCAGCCCTGGACTAGCGGGAGGGCCTCGTGAGCAGTTCTTC
CASSPGLAGGPREQFF
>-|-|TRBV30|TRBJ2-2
TGTGCCTGGAACGAGGGTCTGTGGACCGGGGAGCTGTTTTTT
CAWNEGLWTGELFF
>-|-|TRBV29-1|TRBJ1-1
TGCAGCGTTGGCAGAGGCCCTGAGACTGAAGCTTTCTTT
CSVGRGPETEAFF
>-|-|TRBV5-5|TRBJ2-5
TGTGCCAGCAGCTCCGGTACCCCAGAGACCCAGTACTTC
CASSSGTPETQYF
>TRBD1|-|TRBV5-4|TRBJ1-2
TGTGCCAGCAGCTTAAGGACAGGGACGGGCGGCTACACCTTC
CASSLRTGTGGYTF
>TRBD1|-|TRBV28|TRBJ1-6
TGTGCCAGCAGTTTTAGAGACAGGGATAATTCACCCCTCCACTTT
CASSFRDRDNSPLHF
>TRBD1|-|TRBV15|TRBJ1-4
TGTGCCACCAGCTTACAGGGGGGTAATGAAAAACTGTTTTTT
CATSLQGGNEKLFF
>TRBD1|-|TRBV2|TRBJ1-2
TGTGCCAGCAGGACCGGGACAGGGATCAACTATGGCTACACCTTC
CASRTGTGINYGYTF
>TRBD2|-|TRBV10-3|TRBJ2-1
TGTGCCATCACGGCTAGCGGGAGTGGCTACAATGAGCAGTTCTTC
CAITASGSGYNEQFF
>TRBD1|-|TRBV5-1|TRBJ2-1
TGCGCCAGCAGCTTTACATCAGGGGGCTACAATGAGCAGTTCTTC
CASSFTSGGYNEQFF
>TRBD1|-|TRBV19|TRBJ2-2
TGTGCCAGTAATACCGGACAGGGTGGGACCGGGGAGCTGTTTTTT
CASNTGQGGTGELFF
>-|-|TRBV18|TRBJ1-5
TGTGCCAGCTCACTCATCGGCCAGGGTGCTCAGCCCCAGCATTTT
CASSLIGQGAQPQHF
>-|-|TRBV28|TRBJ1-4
TGTGCCAGCAGACTGACAAGCCATGAAAAACTGTTTTTT
CASRLTSHEKLFF
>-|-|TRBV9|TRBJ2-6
TGTGCCAGCACCTTTAGCCCTGGGGCCAACGTCCTGACTTTC
CASTFSPGANVLTF
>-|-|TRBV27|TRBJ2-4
TGTGCCAGCAGTTTGGGAGATGGGCACATTCAGTACTTC
CASSLGDGHIQYF
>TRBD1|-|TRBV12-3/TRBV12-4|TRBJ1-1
TGTGCCAGCAGTTTAGCCGACAGGGCTGAAGCTTTCTTT
CASSLADRAEAFF
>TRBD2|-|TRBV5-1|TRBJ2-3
TGCGCCAGCAGCGCTACTAGCGGGAGCACTACAGATACGCAGTATTTT
CASSATSGSTTDTQYF
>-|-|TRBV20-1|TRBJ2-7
TGCAGTGCCGCCGGAGATTACGTGCAGTACTTC
CSAAGDYVQYF
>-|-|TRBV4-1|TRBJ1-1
TGCGCCAGCAGCTCCACAGGTTTCCGCACTGAAGCTTTCTTT
CASSSTGFRTEAFF
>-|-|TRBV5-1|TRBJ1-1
TGCGCCAGCAGCCCCATAGGGGGGGCGAGCCCTGAAGCTTTCTTT
CASSPIGGASPEAFF
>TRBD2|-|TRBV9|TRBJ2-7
TGTGCCAGCAGCCCCGGGAGGGGGGCAGATTACGAGCAGTACTTC
CASSPGRGADYEQYF
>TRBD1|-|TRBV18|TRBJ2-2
TGTGCCAGCTCACCATCACAGGGGACGATCGGGGAGCTGTTTTTT
CASSPSQGTIGELFF
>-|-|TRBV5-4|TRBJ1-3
TGTGCCAGCAGCTCAGGCCCGACAGGACCGGGAAACACCATATATTTT
CASSSGPTGPGNTIYF
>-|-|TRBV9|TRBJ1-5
TGTGCCAGCAGCCCAAGTGGGCAAATCAATCAGCCCCAGCATTTT
CASSPSGQINQPQHF
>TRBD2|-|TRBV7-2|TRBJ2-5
TGTGCCAGCAGCTTAGCCGGGAGGGCCCCGGAGACCCAGTACTTC
CASSLAGRAPETQYF